The sequence of this T cell receptor (beta chain) was determined in a study of T cell changes during pregnancy in multiple sclerosis. This CDR3 has 16 amino acids. With V trimmed by 3 bases and J by 5 bases, 11 bases remained unmatched. Germline V gives CDR1 MNHEY, CDR2 SVGAGI. Repertoires were generated with immunoSEQ multiplex PCR, while TCRdb's copy carries only in-frame clones and drops some. The table lists about 110,000 clones, roughly nine tenths of them singletons. This sequence was found in a female donor with multiple sclerosis, enrolled in a pregnancy study. This specimen was peripheral blood, taken after pregnancy. V usage is TRBV6-5 and J usage is TRBJ1-2, with 8 bases that match TRBD1. CDR3 in amino acids: CASSYGKTGEGYGYTF. CDR3 in DNA: TGTGCCAGCAGTTATGGAAAGACAGGGGAGGGGTATGGCTACACCTTC.